This T cell receptor beta chain derives from a study of T cell repertoires in aging, cancer and after chemotherapy. Looking at the study overall: The full dataset contained around 8.2 million TCR reads. Study results and caveats: Median generation probability rose over the chemotherapy interval in each cancer cohort, suggesting rebound thymic output.

Note on this clonotype: Its matching antigen is unknown.

The template was genomic DNA from peripheral blood, not RNA. A mixed TRB-A/B primer pool amplified rearranged TRB by multiplex touch-down PCR. TCRdb itself ran the multiplex PCR reads through MiXCR, one entry per CDR3 protein. The sample holds 950 to 1,000 distinct CDR3 sequences; about 14% are singletons and the top ten take 7% to 9.5%. The V end lost 8 bases, the J end lost 3 bases, and 16 bases lay between the germline ends. Looked up from germline, CDR1 is MDHEN and CDR2 is SYDVKM. The CDR3 has 14 residues. This clonotype was sampled from a human donor with a solid tumor. Material: blood. The chain combines TRBV28 with TRBJ2-5; D ambiguous. CDR3: CASGSLQIEETQYF. DNA of the CDR3: TGTGCCAGCGGAAGCTTGCAAATTGAAGAGACCCAGTACTTC.